This is a list of T cell receptor beta chains from one sample in a study of T cell repertoires in cytomegalovirus infection. TCRdb ran MiXCR on the reads and lists one entry per CDR3 protein. The sample comprises approximately 250,000 distinct CDR3 sequences, roughly 12% of which are singletons, and 1.5% to 2% rests with the top ten. The specimen was PBMCs. These receptors were taken from a human donor in good health (CMV status not recorded). Some clones in this sample may be carry-over from other donors' samples. The CDR3 runs from the conserved cysteine through the conserved F or W. D genes are given only for firm matches. A row's size may be missing; if present it is once, few, many or a size class.

-	-	TRBV12-3/TRBV12-4	TRBJ2-5	CASSLFVETQYF	TGTGCCAGCAGTTTGTTTGTAGAGACCCAGTACTTC
-	-	TRBV29-1	TRBJ1-5	CSVVLWGRWGQPQHF	TGCAGCGTTGTCCTTTGGGGCAGGTGGGGTCAGCCCCAGCATTTT
-	many	TRBV12-3/TRBV12-4	TRBJ2-3	CASSLGTYASTDTQYF	TGTGCCAGCAGTTTAGGGACATACGCTAGCACAGATACGCAGTATTTT
TRBD1	-	TRBV2	TRBJ1-5	CASSADRDQPQHF	TGTGCCAGCAGTGCGGACAGGGATCAGCCCCAGCATTTT
-	few	TRBV5-4	TRBJ2-2	CASSFFPGELFF	TGTGCCAGCAGCTTCTTTCCCGGGGAGCTGTTTTTT
TRBD1	many	TRBV2	TRBJ2-7	CASKTGTGNYEQYF	TGTGCCAGCAAAACCGGGACAGGGAACTACGAGCAGTACTTC
-	-	TRBV18	TRBJ2-2	CASSPPIRVTGELFF	TGTGCCAGCTCACCACCGATCAGGGTAACCGGGGAGCTGTTTTTT
TRBD1	-	TRBV5-6	TRBJ2-5	CASSLGQGLETQYF	TGTGCCAGCAGCTTGGGACAGGGATTAGAGACCCAGTACTTC
TRBD1	-	TRBV6-5	TRBJ1-5	CASSPGTVGQPQHF	TGTGCCAGCAGTCCAGGGACAGTAGGGCAGCCCCAGCATTTT
-	many	TRBV7-6	TRBJ2-5	CASSPGQRQETQYF	TGTGCCAGCAGCCCCGGACAGCGCCAAGAGACCCAGTACTTC
-	many	TRBV7-2	TRBJ1-2	CASSLELVNYGYTF	TGTGCCAGCAGCTTAGAATTAGTTAACTATGGCTACACCTTC
-	many	TRBV5-5	TRBJ1-2	CASSLRGLSSDPNYGYTF	TGTGCCAGCAGCTTGAGAGGTCTCAGCTCAGACCCGAACTATGGCTACACCTTC
-	many	TRBV7-2	TRBJ1-2	CASSLAGADYGYTF	TGTGCCAGCAGCTTAGCAGGGGCAGACTATGGCTACACCTTC
-	many	TRBV15	TRBJ2-3	CATSRDQGPDTQYF	TGTGCCACCAGCAGAGATCAAGGCCCAGATACGCAGTATTTT
-	many	TRBV7-2	TRBJ2-1	CASSPDNRDEQFF	TGTGCCAGCAGCCCGGATAATAGGGATGAGCAGTTCTTC
-	few	TRBV19	TRBJ2-7	CASSNMGGHEQYF	TGTGCCAGTAGTAACATGGGCGGCCACGAGCAGTACTTC
-	many	TRBV12-3/TRBV12-4	TRBJ2-7	CASTPRGSGYEQYF	TGTGCCAGCACCCCGCGCGGTAGCGGCTACGAGCAGTACTTC
-	many	TRBV7-6	TRBJ1-1	CASSARERRMNTEAFF	TGTGCCAGCAGCGCAAGGGAGCGCCGCATGAACACTGAAGCTTTCTTT
-	many	TRBV25-1	TRBJ1-1	CASSESTKTFF	TGTGCCAGCAGTGAATCCACGAAAACTTTCTTT
-	-	TRBV28	TRBJ1-4	CASRPGGINEKLFF	TGTGCCAGTCGACCGGGGGGGATTAATGAAAAACTGTTTTTT
-	few	TRBV5-1	TRBJ2-7	CASSLEAVGGEQYF	TGCGCCAGCAGCTTGGAGGCCGTGGGAGGCGAGCAGTACTTC
-	many	TRBV6-1	TRBJ2-5	CASSPQVQETQYF	TGTGCCAGCAGTCCACAGGTTCAAGAGACCCAGTACTTC
-	few	TRBV29-1	TRBJ2-1	CSVLKWDFSSYNEQFF	TGCAGCGTTCTCAAGTGGGATTTCAGCTCCTACAATGAGCAGTTCTTC
TRBD2	many	TRBV3-1	TRBJ2-1	CASQTGGPATNEQFF	TGTGCCAGCCAGACGGGGGGGCCGGCAACCAATGAGCAGTTCTTC
-	many	TRBV7-2	TRBJ1-3	CASYRPVIGGGPAGNTIYF	TGTGCCAGCTACCGGCCGGTCATCGGGGGGGGCCCCGCTGGAAACACCATATATTTT
-	few	TRBV27	TRBJ2-7	CASSLLRRDEQYF	TGTGCCAGCAGTTTATTGAGGCGCGACGAGCAGTACTTC
-	few	TRBV2	TRBJ1-2	CASRKGGVYGYTF	TGTGCCAGCAGGAAGGGGGGAGTCTATGGCTACACCTTC
-	many	TRBV7-2	TRBJ2-7	CASSLVGVPPSF	TGTGCCAGCAGCTTAGTCGGCGTGCCCCCGTCCTTC
-	many	TRBV6-2/TRBV6-3	TRBJ2-7	CASSLPGDPLSVEQYF	TGTGCCAGCAGTCTCCCCGGCGACCCCCTTTCGGTCGAGCAGTACTTC
TRBD2	many	TRBV19	TRBJ2-7	CASRPAKSGSSYEQYF	TGTGCCAGTAGACCGGCTAAAAGCGGGAGCTCCTACGAGCAGTACTTC
-	few	TRBV29-1	TRBJ1-1	CSVEGGGEAFF	TGCAGCGTTGAAGGAGGGGGTGAAGCTTTCTTT
TRBD1	few	TRBV29-1	TRBJ1-2	CSVDPGQGNGYTF	TGCAGCGTTGACCCGGGACAGGGGAACGGCTACACCTTC
-	-	TRBV29-1	TRBJ1-4	CSVFLDSINEKLFF	TGCAGCGTTTTCCTTGACAGCATTAATGAAAAACTGTTTTTT
TRBD2	-	TRBV2	TRBJ2-3	CASSKLTSGTDTQYF	TGTGCCAGCAGTAAACTGACTAGCGGGACAGATACGCAGTATTTT
-	-	TRBV25-1	TRBJ1-2	CASSVATGYGYTF	TGTGCCAGCAGTGTGGCGACAGGTTATGGCTACACCTTC
TRBD2	-	TRBV30	TRBJ2-7	CAWSPASGPSYEQYF	TGTGCCTGGAGTCCCGCTAGCGGCCCCTCCTACGAGCAGTACTTC
-	many	TRBV20-1	TRBJ1-2	CSARAGHGYGYTF	TGCAGTGCTAGAGCCGGACACGGTTATGGCTACACCTTC
-	-	TRBV12-3/TRBV12-4	TRBJ1-5	CASSPPIQPQHF	TGTGCCAGCAGTCCTCCCATTCAGCCCCAGCATTTT
TRBD1	-	TRBV27	TRBJ2-3	CASSPRGLATDTQYF	TGTGCCAGCTCCCCCAGGGGGCTAGCGACAGATACGCAGTATTTT
-	-	TRBV28	TRBJ2-5	CASRFLGGTQETQYF	TGTGCCAGCAGATTCTTGGGCGGGACGCAAGAGACCCAGTACTTC
TRBD2	many	TRBV28	TRBJ2-1	CASSGSTSGRSNEQFF	TGTGCCAGCAGTGGATCGACTAGCGGGAGAAGCAATGAGCAGTTCTTC
TRBD2	-	TRBV5-5	TRBJ2-7	CASSIRTSRSYEQYF	TGTGCCAGCAGCATCCGGACTAGCCGCTCCTACGAGCAGTACTTC
TRBD1	many	TRBV11-2	TRBJ2-5	CASSFGQGEETQYF	TGTGCCAGCAGCTTCGGACAGGGGGAAGAGACCCAGTACTTC
-	many	TRBV28	TRBJ1-4	CASSLASTGSEEKLFF	TGTGCCAGCAGTTTAGCTTCCACAGGGTCAGAGGAAAAACTGTTTTTT
TRBD1	many	TRBV7-2	TRBJ1-2	CASSLLTGGYGYTF	TGTGCCAGCAGCCTCTTGACAGGGGGCTATGGCTACACCTTC
-	many	TRBV6-2/TRBV6-3	TRBJ2-7	CATTPGGLNYEQYF	TGTGCCACGACACCAGGGGGGTTAAACTACGAGCAGTACTTC
-	many	TRBV7-2	TRBJ2-1	CASSWANYNEQFF	TGTGCCAGCAGCTGGGCTAACTACAATGAGCAGTTCTTC
-	many	TRBV7-2	TRBJ2-7	CASSLDLPPRHEQYF	TGTGCCAGCAGCTTAGATCTGCCCCCGAGGCACGAGCAGTACTTC
-	many	TRBV7-9	TRBJ2-7	CASIRQGFSEQYF	TGTGCCAGCATCCGGCAGGGTTTTAGCGAGCAGTACTTC
TRBD2	many	TRBV7-2	TRBJ2-5	CASSPQLAGAEETQYF	TGTGCCAGCAGCCCCCAACTAGCGGGAGCGGAAGAGACCCAGTACTTC
-	many	TRBV2	TRBJ2-4	CASSAGFSIQYF	TGTGCCAGCAGTGCCGGGTTCAGCATTCAGTACTTC
-	-	TRBV7-2	TRBJ2-1	CARRLGEEHNEQFF	TGTGCCCGCCGCTTAGGGGAGGAACACAATGAGCAGTTCTTC
TRBD2	few	TRBV2	TRBJ2-7	CASLGGSTYEQYF	TGTGCCAGCCTAGGCGGGAGCACCTACGAGCAGTACTTC
-	many	TRBV7-2	TRBJ2-5	CASSPHQGATGETQYF	TGTGCCAGCAGCCCCCACCAAGGGGCGACGGGGGAGACCCAGTACTTC
-	few	TRBV5-1	TRBJ1-1	CASSLGIEAFF	TGCGCCAGCAGCTTGGGGATTGAAGCTTTCTTT
TRBD1	few	TRBV4-3	TRBJ2-2	CASSQETGVPGELFF	TGCGCCAGCAGCCAAGAGACAGGGGTTCCCGGGGAGCTGTTTTTT